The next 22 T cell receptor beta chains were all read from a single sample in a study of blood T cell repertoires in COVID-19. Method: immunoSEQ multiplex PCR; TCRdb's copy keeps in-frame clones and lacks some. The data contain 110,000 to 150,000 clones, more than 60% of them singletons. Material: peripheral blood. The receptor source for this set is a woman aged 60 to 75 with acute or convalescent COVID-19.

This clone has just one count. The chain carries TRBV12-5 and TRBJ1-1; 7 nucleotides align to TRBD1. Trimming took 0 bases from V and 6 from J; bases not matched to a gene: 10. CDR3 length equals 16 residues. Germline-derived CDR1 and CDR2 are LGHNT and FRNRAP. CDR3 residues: CASGLVHLGGVPEAFF. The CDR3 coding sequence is TGTGCTAGTGGTTTGGTCCACTTAGGGGGCGTCCCTGAAGCTTTCTTT.

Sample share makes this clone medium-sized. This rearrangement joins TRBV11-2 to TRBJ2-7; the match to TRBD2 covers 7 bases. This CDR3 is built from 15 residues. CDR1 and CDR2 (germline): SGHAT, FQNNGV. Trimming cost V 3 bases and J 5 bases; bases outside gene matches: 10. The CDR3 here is CASSFWGGRGDEQYF. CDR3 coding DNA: TGTGCCAGCAGCTTTTGGGGCGGGAGAGGCGACGAGCAGTACTTC.

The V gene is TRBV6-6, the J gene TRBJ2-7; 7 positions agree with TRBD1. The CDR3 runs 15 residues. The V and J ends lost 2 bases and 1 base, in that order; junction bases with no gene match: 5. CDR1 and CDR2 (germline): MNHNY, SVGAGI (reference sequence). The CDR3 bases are TGTGCCAGCAGTTACCCCCGGGGACAGTCCTACGAGCAGTACTTC. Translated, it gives CASSYPRGQSYEQYF.

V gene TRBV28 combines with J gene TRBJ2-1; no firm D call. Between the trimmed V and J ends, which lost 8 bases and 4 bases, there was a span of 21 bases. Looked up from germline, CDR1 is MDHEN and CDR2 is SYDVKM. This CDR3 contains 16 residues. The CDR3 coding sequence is TGTGCCAGCTCCCTTCTTAGCCCGATACCATACAATGAGCAGTTCTTC. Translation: CASSLLSPIPYNEQFF.

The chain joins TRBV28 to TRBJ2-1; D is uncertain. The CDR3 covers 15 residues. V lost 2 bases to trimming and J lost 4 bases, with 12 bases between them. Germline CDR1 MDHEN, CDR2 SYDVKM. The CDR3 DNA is TGTGCCAGCAGTTTACGAGGAATTCAATACAATGAGCAGTTCTTC. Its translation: CASSLRGIQYNEQFF.

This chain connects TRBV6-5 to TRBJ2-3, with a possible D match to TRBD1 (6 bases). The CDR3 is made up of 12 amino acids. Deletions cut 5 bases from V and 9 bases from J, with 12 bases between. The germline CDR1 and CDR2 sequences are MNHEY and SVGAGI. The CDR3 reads CASSRNRETQYF. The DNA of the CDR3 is TGTGCCAGCAGTCGAAACAGGGAGACGCAGTATTTT.

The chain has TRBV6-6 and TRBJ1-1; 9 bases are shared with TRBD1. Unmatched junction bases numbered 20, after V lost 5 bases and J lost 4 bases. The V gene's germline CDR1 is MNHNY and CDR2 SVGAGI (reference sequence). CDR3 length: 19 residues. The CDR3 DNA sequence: TGTGCCAGCAGTCCTTCCCCGGGACAGGGTAGGCCTCGGGTCACTGAAGCTTTCTTT. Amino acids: CASSPSPGQGRPRVTEAFF.

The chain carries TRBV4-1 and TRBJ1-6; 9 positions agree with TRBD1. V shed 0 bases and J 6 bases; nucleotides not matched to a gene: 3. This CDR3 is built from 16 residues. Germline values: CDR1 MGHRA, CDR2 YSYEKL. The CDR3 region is CASSQDWGQGNSPLHF. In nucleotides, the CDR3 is TGCGCCAGCAGCCAAGATTGGGGACAGGGTAATTCACCCCTCCACTTT.

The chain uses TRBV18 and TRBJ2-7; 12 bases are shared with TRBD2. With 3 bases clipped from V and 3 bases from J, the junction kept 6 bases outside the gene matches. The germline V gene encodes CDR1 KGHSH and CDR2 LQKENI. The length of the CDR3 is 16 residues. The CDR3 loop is CASSPGLAGRVYEQYF. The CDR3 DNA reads TGTGCCAGCTCACCCGGACTAGCGGGAAGAGTCTACGAGCAGTACTTC.

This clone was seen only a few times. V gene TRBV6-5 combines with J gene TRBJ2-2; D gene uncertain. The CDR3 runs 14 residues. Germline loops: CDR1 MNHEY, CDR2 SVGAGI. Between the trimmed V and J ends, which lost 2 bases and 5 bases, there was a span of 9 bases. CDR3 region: CASSYRPFTGELFF. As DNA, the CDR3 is TGTGCCAGCAGTTACCGTCCCTTTACCGGGGAGCTGTTTTTT.

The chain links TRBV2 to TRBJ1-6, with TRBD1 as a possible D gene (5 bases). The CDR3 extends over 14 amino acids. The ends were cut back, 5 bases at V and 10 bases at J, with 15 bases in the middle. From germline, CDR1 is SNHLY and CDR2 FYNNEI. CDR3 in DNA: TGTGCCAGCAGTATGCAGGGCAACGGGTCACCCCTCCACTTT. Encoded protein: CASSMQGNGSPLHF.

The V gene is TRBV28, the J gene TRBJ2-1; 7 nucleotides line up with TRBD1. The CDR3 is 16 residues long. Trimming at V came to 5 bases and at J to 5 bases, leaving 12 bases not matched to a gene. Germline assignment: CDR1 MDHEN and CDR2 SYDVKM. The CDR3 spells CASSTPPDRFNNEQFF. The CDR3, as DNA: TGTGCCAGCAGTACGCCCCCGGACAGGTTCAACAATGAGCAGTTCTTC.

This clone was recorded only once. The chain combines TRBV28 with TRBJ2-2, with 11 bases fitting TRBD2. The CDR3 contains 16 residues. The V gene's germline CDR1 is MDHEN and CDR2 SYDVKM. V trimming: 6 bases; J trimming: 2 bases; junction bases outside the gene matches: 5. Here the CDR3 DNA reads TGTGCCAGCAGGGGACTAGCGGTACTAAACACCGGGGAGCTGTTTTTT. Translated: CASRGLAVLNTGELFF.

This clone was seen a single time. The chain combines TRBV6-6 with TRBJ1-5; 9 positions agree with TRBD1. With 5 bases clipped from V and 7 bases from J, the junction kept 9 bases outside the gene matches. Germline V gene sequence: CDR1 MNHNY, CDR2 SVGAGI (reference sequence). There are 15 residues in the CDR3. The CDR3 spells CASSTSGTGSQPQHF. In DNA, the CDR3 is TGTGCCAGCAGTACTTCCGGGACAGGGTCCCAGCCCCAGCATTTT.

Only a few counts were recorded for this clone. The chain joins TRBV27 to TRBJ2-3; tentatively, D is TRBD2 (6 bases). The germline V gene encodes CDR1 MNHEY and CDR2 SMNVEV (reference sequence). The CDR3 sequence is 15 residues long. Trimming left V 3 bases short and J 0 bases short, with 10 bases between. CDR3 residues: CASSFGRRSTDTQYF. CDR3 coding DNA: TGTGCCAGCAGTTTCGGGAGAAGGAGCACAGATACGCAGTATTTT.

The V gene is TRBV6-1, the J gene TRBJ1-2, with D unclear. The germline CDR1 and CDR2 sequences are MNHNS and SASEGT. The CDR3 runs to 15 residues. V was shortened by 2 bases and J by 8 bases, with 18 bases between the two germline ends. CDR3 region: CASSEYWASRRGYTF. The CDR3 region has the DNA TGTGCCAGCAGTGAATACTGGGCCTCCCGCAGGGGCTACACCTTC.

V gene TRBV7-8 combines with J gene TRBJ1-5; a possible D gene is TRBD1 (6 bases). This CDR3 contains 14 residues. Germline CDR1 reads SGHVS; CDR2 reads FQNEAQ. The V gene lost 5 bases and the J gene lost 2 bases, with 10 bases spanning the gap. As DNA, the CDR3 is TGTGCCAGCAGCCCCAGGACAGGCAATCAGCCCCAGCATTTT. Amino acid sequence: CASSPRTGNQPQHF. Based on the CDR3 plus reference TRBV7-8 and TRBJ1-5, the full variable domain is GAGVSQSPRYKVAKRGQDVALRCDPISGHVSLFWYQQALGQGPEFLTYFQNEAQLDKSGLPSDRFFAERPEGSVSTLKIQRTQQEDSAVYLCASSPRTGNQPQHFGDGTRLSIL.

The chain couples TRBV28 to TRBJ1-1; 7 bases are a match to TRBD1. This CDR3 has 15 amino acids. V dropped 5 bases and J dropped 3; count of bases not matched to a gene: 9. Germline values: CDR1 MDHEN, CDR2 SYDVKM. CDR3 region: CASSPYRGRDTEAFF. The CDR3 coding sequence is TGTGCCAGCAGTCCCTACAGGGGAAGGGACACTGAAGCTTTCTTT.

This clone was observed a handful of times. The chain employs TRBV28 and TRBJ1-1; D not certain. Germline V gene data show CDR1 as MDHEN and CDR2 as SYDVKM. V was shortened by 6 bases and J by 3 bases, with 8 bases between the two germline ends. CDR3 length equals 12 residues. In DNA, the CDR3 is TGTGCCAGCAGCCCGGTCTACACTGAAGCTTTCTTT. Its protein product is CASSPVYTEAFF.

CDR3 bases: TGTGCCAGCAGTGAACTACAACTAGCGTCCGAGCAGTACTTC. Its translation: CASSELQLASEQYF. V and J are TRBV6-1 and TRBJ2-7, with 7 bases that match TRBD2. The CDR3 sequence is 14 residues long. Trimming took 2 bases from V and 6 from J; bases not matched to a gene: 7. Germline CDR1 is MNHNS and CDR2 is SASEGT.

The CDR3 bases are TGCGCCAGCAGCTCTCGAGCGGGAGGGAACACCGGGGAGCTGTTTTTT. It is translated as CASSSRAGGNTGELFF. The chain uses TRBV5-1 and TRBJ2-2; 9 bases map to TRBD2. V gave up 3 bases and J gave up 1 base; unmatched junction bases: 4. CDR3 length: 16 amino acids. Germline values: CDR1 SGHRS, CDR2 YFSETQ.

The CDR3 bases are TGTGCCAGTATACAGGGGGCTATGAACACTGAAGCTTTCTTT. Translation gives CASIQGAMNTEAFF. The chain is built from TRBV19 and TRBJ1-1; 9 nucleotides agree with TRBD1. CDR1 and CDR2 from the germline V gene are LNHDA and SQIVND (reference sequence). This CDR3 is built from 14 residues. With V trimmed by 7 bases and J by 0 bases, 3 bases remained unmatched.